The 30 T cell receptor beta chains presented below share a single source sample, sequenced in a study of T cells after yellow fever vaccination. TCRdb ran MiXCR on the 5' RACE reads and lists one entry per CDR3 protein. In the table there are about 510,000 distinct CDR3 sequences, 21% of which are singletons. The sample in question was PBMCs, obtained roughly 20 days after the first yellow fever vaccination. These receptor sequences come from a man aged 18 to 30 who received the YFV17D yellow fever vaccine.

The gene calls are TRBV29-1 and TRBJ1-2; no clear D. Trimming shortened V by 4 bases and J by 7 bases, and 10 bases separated the two germline ends. The CDR3 is 11 residues long. The germline gives CDR1 SQVTM, CDR2 ANQGSEA. CDR3 sequence reads: CSVAEEPGYTF. CDR3 in DNA: TGCAGCGTTGCAGAGGAACCTGGCTACACCTTC. Based on the CDR3 plus reference TRBV29-1 and TRBJ1-2, the full variable domain is SAVISQKPSRDICQRGTSLTIQCQVDSQVTMMFWYRQQPGQSLTLIATANQGSEATYESGFVIDKFPISRPNLTFSTLTVSNMSPEDSSIYLCSVAEEPGYTFGSGTRLTVV.

This clonotype was detected many times. This chain links TRBV20-1 with TRBJ2-5, with 9 nucleotides matching TRBD2. Germline V CDR1 and CDR2: DFQATT, SNEGSKA (reference sequence). This CDR3 comprises 15 residues. Unmatched junction bases numbered 12, after V lost 5 bases and J lost 5 bases. The CDR3 DNA follows: TGCAGTGCTCAATTGGGCGGGGGGGCCCGGGAGACCCAGTACTTC. Translated, it gives CSAQLGGGARETQYF.

This clonotype was counted a few times. V usage is TRBV10-3 and J usage is TRBJ2-7, with D tentatively TRBD1 or TRBD2 (5 bases each). The CDR3 has 14 amino acids. CDR1 and CDR2 (germline): ENHRY, SYGVKD. The V and J ends lost 10 bases and 6 bases respectively, with 22 bases between them. CDR3 residues: CASLGTGSAGEQYF. Here the CDR3 DNA reads TGTGCCAGCCTTGGGACGGGGAGCGCGGGCGAGCAGTACTTC.

The chain joins TRBV19 to TRBJ1-5; D uncertain. This CDR3 is 13 amino acids long. V was clipped by 0 bases and J by 5 bases, with 5 bases between them. CDR1 and CDR2 (germline): LNHDA, SQIVND (reference sequence). Here the CDR3 reads CASSIDQDQPQHF. DNA for the CDR3: TGTGCCAGTAGTATAGATCAGGATCAGCCCCAGCATTTT.

There are a few counts of this clonotype. This chain uses TRBV12-3 or TRBV12-4 with TRBJ1-5; D remains unclear. The CDR3 covers 14 residues. V lost 6 bases and J 5 bases, leaving 14 bases between the germline ends. The DNA of the CDR3 is TGTGCCAGCAGCGAGGTATCGGAGTATCAGCCCCAGCATTTT. This codes for CASSEVSEYQPQHF.

The V and J genes are TRBV7-9 and TRBJ2-3, with D possibly TRBD2 on 6 matching bases. Trimming shortened V by 2 bases and J by 2 bases, and 17 bases separated the two germline ends. Germline-derived CDR1 and CDR2 are SEHNR and FQNEAQ (reference sequence). The CDR3 runs 17 residues. As DNA, the CDR3 is TGTGCCAGCAGCTTATCGGCCCCCCCGGGGGACACAGATACGCAGTATTTT. Amino acid sequence: CASSLSAPPGDTDTQYF.

The gene calls are TRBV10-3 and TRBJ2-7, with a weak D call TRBD2 (6 bases). The CDR3 is 11 residues long. Germline V gives CDR1 ENHRY, CDR2 SYGVKD. V was shortened by 4 bases and J by 7 bases, with 8 bases between the two germline ends. This chain's CDR3 is CAISGLAEQYF. CDR3 DNA sequence: TGTGCCATCAGTGGGCTAGCGGAGCAGTACTTC.

This clonotype has only a few counts. The chain employs TRBV27 and TRBJ1-6; D is uncertain. The V end was cut by 5 bases, the J end by 11 bases, with 16 bases between. Germline V gene data show CDR1 as MNHEY and CDR2 as SMNVEV (reference sequence). The CDR3 sequence is 14 residues long. The CDR3 loop reads CASSRVAASPPLHF. The CDR3 nucleotides read TGTGCCAGCAGTCGAGTCGCCGCCTCCCCACCCCTCCACTTT.

This clonotype was detected many times. The J gene is TRBJ2-1, the V gene TRBV4-3; 11 bases line up with TRBD2. The CDR3 is 16 amino acids. After removal of 3 bases from V and 15 bases from J, the junction contained 16 bases not matched to a gene. Germline CDR1 reads LGHNA; CDR2 reads YSLEER. CDR3 in amino acids: CASSQPGLAVPSRTFF. The CDR3 DNA sequence: TGCGCCAGCAGCCAGCCGGGACTAGCGGTTCCATCGCGGACGTTCTTC.

This clonotype was seen a single time. The chain uses TRBV7-2 and TRBJ1-2; TRBD1 aligns across 9 bases. Germline CDR1 SGHTA, CDR2 FQGNSA. The CDR3 loop spans 15 amino acids. Trimming removed 5 bases from V and 7 bases from J; junction bases left unmatched: 11. The CDR3 nucleotides are TGTGCCAGCAGCCCCCGGACAGGGGATGTGGTTGGCTACACCTTC. Protein: CASSPRTGDVVGYTF.

The CDR3 spells CASSLVQGGATEAFF. CDR3 coding DNA: TGTGCCAGCAGTTTAGTTCAGGGCGGGGCGACTGAAGCTTTCTTT. J is TRBJ1-1 and V is TRBV27; D is perhaps TRBD1 (5 bases). The germline V gene encodes CDR1 MNHEY and CDR2 SMNVEV (reference sequence). This CDR3 contains 15 residues. V was clipped by 2 bases and J by 5 bases, with 15 bases between them.

J is TRBJ2-1 and V is TRBV24-1; D is unresolved. Trimming stripped 4 bases from V and 6 bases from J, with 6 bases between. The CDR3 sequence is 12 residues long. Per germline, CDR1 KGHDR and CDR2 SFDVKD. CDR3 residues: CATSDPGNEQFF. The CDR3 nucleotides are TGTGCCACCAGTGACCCCGGCAATGAGCAGTTCTTC.

This clonotype occurred a few times. This rearrangement joins TRBV4-3 to TRBJ1-5; D is unresolved. The germline V gene encodes CDR1 LGHNA and CDR2 YSLEER. The V end was cut by 4 bases, the J end by 7 bases, with 14 bases between. The CDR3 consists of 14 residues. DNA of the CDR3: TGCGCCAGCAGCCCGGGATCGGTTAGCCAGCCCCAGCATTTT. Translation gives CASSPGSVSQPQHF.

This rearrangement joins TRBV3-1 to TRBJ2-2; 8 positions agree with TRBD2. In germline, CDR1 is LGHDT, CDR2 YNNKEL (reference sequence). The CDR3 extends over 14 amino acids. V was pared by 2 bases and J by 7 bases, with 3 bases of the junction left unmatched. CDR3 in DNA: TGTGCCAGCAGCCAACGGGGACTAGACGGGGAGCTGTTTTTT. Translated, it gives CASSQRGLDGELFF.

V gene TRBV20-1 combines with J gene TRBJ2-1; no firm D call. Per the germline V gene, CDR1 is DFQATT and CDR2 is SNEGSKA (reference sequence). The V and J ends lost 3 bases and 6 bases respectively, with 9 bases between them. CDR3 length: 12 amino acids. For the CDR3, the DNA is TGCAGTGCTAGTGCCGGGTTCAATGAGCAGTTCTTC. This translates into CSASAGFNEQFF.

The CDR3 sequence: CASFQGMDTEAFF. In nucleotides, the CDR3 is TGTGCCAGCTTCCAGGGGATGGACACTGAAGCTTTCTTT. The rearrangement links TRBV18 to TRBJ1-1, with a tentative D call TRBD1 (6 bases). The germline gives CDR1 KGHSH, CDR2 LQKENI. The V end was cut by 7 bases, the J end by 3 bases, with 12 bases between. This CDR3 has 13 amino acids.

The chain joins TRBV7-2 to TRBJ1-4, with TRBD1 matching 11 bases. V was clipped by 5 bases and J by 10 bases; unmatched bases: 15. CDR3 size: 17 residues. Germline CDR1 reads SGHTA; CDR2 reads FQGNSA. The DNA for the CDR3 is TGTGCCAGCAGCCGAGGCCGAGTGAGGACAGGGGGCGGAAAACTGTTTTTT. Translated, it gives CASSRGRVRTGGGKLFF.

The chain is built from TRBV6-2 or TRBV6-3 and TRBJ2-7; D uncertain. V lost 1 base to trimming and J lost 3 bases, with 4 bases between them. The CDR3 totals 12 residues. Germline assignment: CDR1 MNHEY and CDR2 SVGEGT. The CDR3 here is CASSYLHYEQYF. Written as DNA, the CDR3 is TGTGCCAGCAGTTACTTGCACTACGAGCAGTACTTC.

This clonotype was counted a few times. The gene calls are TRBV9 and TRBJ2-2; D is possibly TRBD2 (6 bases). V was pared by 0 bases and J by 4 bases, with 16 bases between. The CDR3 consists of 17 residues. The germline V gene has CDR1 SGDLS and CDR2 YYNGEE. This CDR3 reads CASSVAGLSGFTGELFF. The CDR3 DNA is TGTGCCAGCAGCGTAGCGGGGCTCAGCGGGTTCACCGGGGAGCTGTTTTTT.

This clonotype has a handful of counts. At one end the junction does not follow the germline gene, possibly because of a read error. V and J are TRBV7-2 and TRBJ2-5; a possible D gene is TRBD1 (6 bases). The CDR3 consists of 17 residues. Germline V gives CDR1 SGHTA, CDR2 FQGNSA. The CDR3 reads CASSSGSWGPSQKTQYF. In nucleotides, the CDR3 is TGTGCCAGCAGCTCCGGATCTTGGGGGCCCTCCCAAAAGACCCAGTACTTC.

This clonotype was detected only a few times. J is TRBJ1-3 and V is TRBV5-1; D remains ambiguous. The CDR3 is 14 amino acids. The V end lost 1 base, the J end lost 8 bases, and 13 bases lay between the germline ends. Germline V CDR1 and CDR2: SGHRS, YFSETQ. CDR3 loop: CASSLFSPVDTIYF. The CDR3 DNA sequence: TGCGCCAGCAGCTTGTTTTCACCGGTGGACACCATATATTTT.

This clonotype was observed a handful of times. The J gene is TRBJ2-1, the V gene TRBV9; the match to TRBD2 covers 9 bases. The germline gives CDR1 SGDLS, CDR2 YYNGEE. The junction had 14 bases not matched to a gene; V was cut back by 4 bases and J by 3 bases. The CDR3 is 18 residues long. The CDR3 here is CASSLSSGGSNFYNEQFF. CDR3 DNA sequence: TGTGCCAGCAGCCTGAGCAGCGGGGGGTCCAATTTCTACAATGAGCAGTTCTTC.

The chain links TRBV27 to TRBJ2-7; 7 positions match TRBD2. The CDR3 contains 12 residues. Germline CDR1 MNHEY, CDR2 SMNVEV (reference sequence). V shed 2 bases, J shed 12 bases, and the junction held 7 bases outside the gene matches. The CDR3, as DNA: TGTGCCAGCAGTTTAATGGGGGGGGACCTGTACGTC. The encoded protein is CASSLMGGDLYV.

The chain links TRBV5-1 to TRBJ2-1; D uncertain. V was cut by 2 bases and J by 8 bases, with 5 bases left in between. The germline V gene encodes CDR1 SGHRS and CDR2 YFSETQ. This CDR3 is 11 amino acids long. The CDR3 nucleotides are TGCGCCAGCAGCTTTAGCCATGAGCAGTTCTTC. Translation gives CASSFSHEQFF.

In its sample, this clonotype was seen a few times. V is TRBV4-3 and J is TRBJ2-2; D unclear. The CDR3 has 14 residues. The V end lost 0 bases, the J end lost 4 bases, and 6 bases lay between the germline ends. CDR1 is LGHNA and CDR2 is YSLEER in the germline V gene. CDR3 sequence reads: CASSQDLGTGELFF. CDR3 bases: TGCGCCAGCAGCCAAGATTTGGGCACCGGGGAGCTGTTTTTT.

The chain has TRBV6-2 or TRBV6-3 and TRBJ2-7, with 8 bases lining up with TRBD1. The CDR3 is 14 amino acids. The V gene end was trimmed by 2 bases and the J gene end by 2 bases; junction bases not matched to a gene: 2. Germline values: CDR1 MNHEY, CDR2 SVGEGT. The CDR3 region has the DNA TGTGCCAGCAGTTACCGGACAGGGCCCTACGAGCAGTACGTC. Translating it yields CASSYRTGPYEQYV.

This clonotype was seen a handful of times. This chain connects TRBV12-3 or TRBV12-4 to TRBJ2-3; D gene unclear. Deletions cut 5 bases from V and 7 bases from J, with 10 bases between. This CDR3 spans 12 amino acids. CDR3 nucleotides: TGTGCCAGCAGTGATATTGACAATACGCAGTATTTT. Translation gives CASSDIDNTQYF.

There are many counts of this clonotype. J is TRBJ2-5 and V is TRBV12-3 or TRBV12-4; possibly TRBD2 for D (7 bases). The CDR3 spans 13 residues. V dropped 4 bases and J dropped 4 bases, with 10 bases sitting between them. This CDR3 reads CASSSAGAETQYF. CDR3 in DNA: TGTGCCAGCAGTTCCGCGGGGGCAGAGACCCAGTACTTC.

V is TRBV19 and J is TRBJ2-1, with D unresolved. Germline-derived CDR1 and CDR2 are LNHDA and SQIVND (reference sequence). V was pared by 5 bases and J by 0 bases, with 11 bases between. This CDR3 spans 15 amino acids. The CDR3 is CASSWTAYSYNEQFF. CDR3 bases: TGTGCCAGTAGTTGGACGGCATACTCCTACAATGAGCAGTTCTTC.

This clonotype was seen a few times. The rearrangement uses TRBV2 and TRBJ2-7; a weak D match, TRBD2 (5 bases). Trimming removed 8 bases at V and 3 bases at J, with 11 bases between. Germline V lookup: CDR1 SNHLY, CDR2 FYNNEI. The CDR3 has 12 amino acids. The CDR3 coding sequence is TGTGCCAGCGGGGAGCGGATCTACGAGCAGTACTTC. It specifies CASGERIYEQYF. Supplemented by reference TRBV2 and TRBJ2-7, the full variable domain reads EPEVTQTPSHQVTQMGQEVILRCVPISNHLYFYWYRQILGQKVEFLVSFYNNEISEKSEIFDDQFSVERPDGSNFTLKIRSTKLEDSAMYFCASGERIYEQYFGPGTRLTVT.